Below, one TCR beta chain is given with its context. Its antigen is not identified. Each donor was healthy, and each was a bone marrow donor. The PCR was carried out with 60 Vbeta primers and 13 Jbeta primers. Libraries were prepared by immunoSEQ multiplex PCR; TCRdb keeps only in-frame clonotypes and omits some of them. The sample carries some 70,000 clones, less than 80% recorded once. This specimen comes from a study of cytomegalovirus exposure and HLA in healthy donors. Germline V CDR1 and CDR2: SGHRS, YFSETQ. The trim removed 4 bases at V and 8 bases at J, leaving 11 bases unmatched. CDR3 length equals 15 residues. Study-level results: What TCR beta sequences reportedly achieved was accurate prediction of HLA-A and HLA-B alleles in most subjects.

The receptor was derived from a woman between 45 and 65 years old in good health and CMV-seronegative. The J gene is TRBJ1-2, the V gene TRBV5-1; 10 bases match TRBD1. The sample consisted of PBMCs. In nucleotides, the CDR3 is TGCGCCAGCAGCCTACTCGGGACAGGGGAAAGAGGCTACACCTTC. Its protein product is CASSLLGTGERGYTF.